The clone carrying this T cell receptor (beta chain) was seen only a few times. The antigen remains unidentified. TCRdb fed the 5' RACE reads into MiXCR, producing one record per CDR3 protein. The sample comprises about 100,000 distinct CDR3 sequences, roughly 13% of which are singletons, and 2% to 2.5% rests with the top ten. These data originate in a study of early T cells in non-severe SARS-CoV-2 infection. Study-level background: Unpaired chains resulted from sequencing bulk RNA of unsorted whole blood.

Study outcomes and limitations: There was a bias toward anti-spike CD8 responses in VDJdb matching, which missed private and CD4 specificities.

The sequence was obtained from an adult who was a healthcare worker with PCR-confirmed SARS-CoV-2 infection or an uninfected control (not recorded which). The sample was whole blood.

The CDR3 reads CASSQTSANSGANVLTF. The DNA for the CDR3 is TGTGCCAGCAGCCAGACTTCAGCGAACTCTGGGGCCAACGTCCTGACTTTC. V gene TRBV6-6 combines with J gene TRBJ2-6; no clear D gene. V lost 6 bases, J lost 0 bases, and 15 bases lay in between. CDR1 and CDR2 from the germline V gene are MNHNY and SVGAGI (reference sequence). This CDR3 region has 17 residues.